One sample yielded the 16 T cell receptor beta chains listed below, sequenced in a study of neurological immune-mediated disorders. MiXCR, run by TCRdb on the 5' RACE reads, gives a single entry per CDR3 protein. The table records about 66,000 distinct CDR3 sequences, roughly 4.5% of them present only once. Sequences were obtained from PBMCs. The receptor source for this set is a man in his thirties or forties with multiple sclerosis.

The sample holds many counts of this clonotype. CDR3 protein: CAIRDTGGSEAFF. Here the CDR3 DNA reads TGTGCCATTAGGGATACAGGGGGCTCGGAAGCTTTCTTT. The chain carries TRBV10-3 and TRBJ1-1; TRBD1 aligns across 9 bases. V gave up 9 bases and J gave up 8 bases; unmatched junction bases: 10. Germline V gene sequence: CDR1 ENHRY, CDR2 SYGVKD. This CDR3 has 13 residues.

The sample holds many counts of this clonotype. The chain has TRBV27 and TRBJ2-1, with D uncertain. Looked up from germline, CDR1 is MNHEY and CDR2 is SMNVEV (reference sequence). Trimming cost V 5 bases and J 1 base, with 18 bases left between them. The CDR3 is 17 amino acids. The CDR3 DNA follows: TGTGCCAGCAGTCCCCTCGGCGCCGATCCTTCCTACAATGAGCAGTTCTTC. Residues: CASSPLGADPSYNEQFF.

This clonotype was detected ten times or more. V is TRBV20-1 and J is TRBJ2-5; a possible D gene is TRBD1 (6 bases). V shed 0 bases and J shed 5 bases, with 13 bases lying between them. Germline V gene data show CDR1 as DFQATT and CDR2 as SNEGSKA (reference sequence). The CDR3 length is 14 residues. The CDR3 nucleotides are TGCAGTGCTAGAGATGCCAGGGGCCGGGAGACCCAGTACTTC. It yields the protein CSARDARGRETQYF.

This clonotype showed up many times. The gene calls are TRBV20-1 and TRBJ1-2; D uncertain. Germline loops: CDR1 DFQATT, CDR2 SNEGSKA (reference sequence). The CDR3 length is 17 residues. V was clipped by 0 bases and J by 4 bases, with 21 bases between them. CDR3 sequence (DNA): TGCAGTGCTAGAGAAACTACGGTGGGTGGCAGCCGCTATGGCTACACCTTC. Translation gives CSARETTVGGSRYGYTF.

This clonotype was detected many times. The gene calls are TRBV7-8 and TRBJ1-1, with TRBD1 matching 9 bases. Germline V lookup: CDR1 SGHVS, CDR2 FQNEAQ. Unmatched junction bases numbered 7, after V lost 0 bases and J lost 5 bases. The CDR3 is 16 amino acids. CDR3 bases: TGTGCCAGCAGCTTAGCCGGGACAGGGCGGGGGACTGAAGCTTTCTTT. This translates into CASSLAGTGRGTEAFF. The entire variable domain, with the rest obtained from reference TRBV7-8 and TRBJ1-1, is as follows: GAGVSQSPRYKVAKRGQDVALRCDPISGHVSLFWYQQALGQGPEFLTYFQNEAQLDKSGLPSDRFFAERPEGSVSTLKIQRTQQEDSAVYLCASSLAGTGRGTEAFFGQGTRLTVV.

V is TRBV5-1 and J is TRBJ1-2; D is unclear. V lost 0 bases to trimming and J lost 3 bases, with 9 bases between them. CDR3 size: 14 residues. The germline gives CDR1 SGHRS, CDR2 YFSETQ. This chain's CDR3 is CASSLVYADYGYTF. In DNA form, the CDR3 reads TGCGCCAGCAGCTTGGTTTACGCAGACTATGGCTACACCTTC. The full variable domain, its missing parts supplied by reference TRBV5-1 and TRBJ1-2, is KAGVTQTPRYLIKTRGQQVTLSCSPISGHRSVSWYQQTPGQGLQFLFEYFSETQRNKGNFPGRFSGRQFSNSRSEMNVSTLELGDSALYLCASSLVYADYGYTFGSGTRLTVV.

This clonotype was seen more than once but under ten times. V and J are TRBV20-1 and TRBJ1-1; D might be TRBD1 (6 bases). The CDR3 contains 12 residues. The germline CDR1 and CDR2 sequences are DFQATT and SNEGSKA (reference sequence). CDR3 region: CRMQGLNTEAFF. CDR3 DNA: TGCAGGATGCAGGGGTTGAACACTGAAGCTTTCTTT.

The chain combines TRBV15 with TRBJ2-2; 11 bases are a match to TRBD2. The CDR3 covers 16 residues. Germline V gives CDR1 LNHNV, CDR2 YYDKDF (reference sequence). V gave up 3 bases and J gave up 5 bases; unmatched junction bases: 5. CDR3 region: CATSSLLAGGTGELFF. CDR3 sequence (DNA): TGTGCCACCAGCAGCCTGCTAGCGGGGGGTACCGGGGAGCTGTTTTTT.

This clonotype was observed many times. The chain employs TRBV9 and TRBJ1-1; 7 bases line up with TRBD1. V shed 0 bases and J 5 bases; nucleotides not matched to a gene: 1. Germline CDR1 reads SGDLS; CDR2 reads YYNGEE. The CDR3 sequence is 13 residues long. As DNA, the CDR3 is TGTGCCAGCAGCGTAGAGGGACAGACTGAAGCTTTCTTT. Its protein is CASSVEGQTEAFF.

In its sample, this clonotype was seen many times. V gene TRBV27 combines with J gene TRBJ2-1; 11 positions match TRBD1. Unmatched junction bases numbered 7, after V lost 6 bases and J lost 6 bases. Germline loops: CDR1 MNHEY, CDR2 SMNVEV (reference sequence). CDR3 size: 15 residues. CDR3 protein: CASRTLGTGGNEQFF. The CDR3 nucleotides read TGTGCCAGCAGAACCTTGGGGACAGGGGGCAATGAGCAGTTCTTC.

This clonotype was seen ten or more times. The V and J genes are TRBV6-1 and TRBJ1-1; weak D call: TRBD1 (6 bases). The CDR3 has 13 amino acids. V was trimmed by 1 base and J by 6 bases, leaving 9 bases between them. Germline-derived CDR1 and CDR2 are MNHNS and SASEGT. The CDR3 nucleotides are TGTGCCAGCAGTGAAGTGGGGGGCCCTGAAGCTTTCTTT. This translates into CASSEVGGPEAFF.

This clonotype was counted ten times or more. The rearrangement joins TRBV10-1 to TRBJ2-3; possibly TRBD1 for D (5 bases). CDR1 and CDR2 from the germline V gene are WNHNN and SYGVQD (reference sequence). The CDR3 contains 14 residues. Trimming pared 5 bases from V and 6 bases from J, leaving 15 bases between. The CDR3 region is CASSSRVSGDTQYF. CDR3 nucleotide sequence: TGCGCCAGCAGTTCCAGGGTTTCAGGGGATACGCAGTATTTT.

V usage is TRBV3-1 and J usage is TRBJ2-1; D is unresolved. Trimming pared 3 bases from V and 3 bases from J, leaving 6 bases between. CDR3 size: 13 residues. CDR1 and CDR2 from the germline V gene are LGHDT and YNNKEL (reference sequence). The CDR3 sequence is CASSQWVYNEQFF. In DNA, the CDR3 is TGTGCCAGCAGCCAGTGGGTCTACAATGAGCAGTTCTTC.

This clonotype was recorded many times. The J gene is TRBJ2-1, the V gene TRBV10-3; 8 bases match TRBD1. The V segment lost 1 base and the J segment 1 base; nucleotides outside the gene matches: 0. The CDR3 covers 15 residues. The germline V gene encodes CDR1 ENHRY and CDR2 SYGVKD. The CDR3: CAISEWTGSYNEQFF. CDR3 nucleotide sequence: TGTGCCATCAGTGAGTGGACAGGGTCCTACAATGAGCAGTTCTTC.

This clonotype was seen ten or more times. The chain is built from TRBV3-1 and TRBJ1-6, with D uncertain. Trimming removed 6 bases at V and 5 bases at J, with 8 bases between. The CDR3 sequence is 13 residues long. Per the germline V gene, CDR1 is LGHDT and CDR2 is YNNKEL (reference sequence). This chain's CDR3 is CASRGVDNSPLHF. The CDR3 nucleotides read TGTGCCAGCAGAGGCGTTGATAATTCACCCCTCCACTTT.

By proportion, this clonotype is medium-sized (0.01 to 0.1%). V gene TRBV10-3 combines with J gene TRBJ1-1, with TRBD1 matching 10 bases. V gave up 3 bases and J gave up 5 bases; unmatched junction bases: 12. CDR1 is ENHRY and CDR2 is SYGVKD in the germline V gene. This CDR3 is built from 17 residues. The chain's CDR3 is CAISEGPPDRGRTEAFF. The CDR3 DNA follows: TGTGCCATCAGTGAAGGCCCCCCCGACAGGGGGCGGACTGAAGCTTTCTTT.